These 27 T cell receptor beta chains were sequenced from one sample in a study of shared clonotypes between healthy human individuals. Here immunoSEQ multiplex PCR was the method, and the copy in TCRdb shows in-frame clones only, minus some. The table includes about 1.5 million clones, 98% detected once. Sample: naive CD4+ T cells sorted from blood. Subset meaning: CD45RA+ positively selected. The receptors shown here come from a man aged 30 to 39 in good health.

This clone was seen just once. The rearrangement joins TRBV6-6 to TRBJ1-1; 7 bases map to TRBD1. In germline, CDR1 is MNHNY, CDR2 SVGAGI (reference sequence). CDR3 length equals 15 residues. With 4 bases clipped from V and 5 bases from J, the junction kept 10 bases outside the gene matches. CDR3 DNA: TGTGCCAGCAGTTCCGTAGAGGGGGCGGGTACTGAAGCTTTCTTT. Residues: CASSSVEGAGTEAFF.

This chain links TRBV2 with TRBJ1-4, with D maybe TRBD1 (6 bases). V was cut by 2 bases and J by 6 bases, with 13 bases left in between. This CDR3 is 15 amino acids long. From germline, CDR1 is SNHLY and CDR2 FYNNEI. The CDR3 sequence: CASSEKRGMDEKLFF. Written as DNA, the CDR3 is TGTGCCAGCAGTGAAAAGAGGGGGATGGATGAAAAACTGTTTTTT.

The gene calls are TRBV30 and TRBJ1-2; 7 nucleotides line up with TRBD1. Trimming at V came to 0 bases and at J to 0 bases, leaving 4 bases not matched to a gene. CDR3 length: 15 residues. Germline loops: CDR1 GTSNPN, CDR2 SVGIG (reference sequence). CDR3 nucleotide sequence: TGTGCCTGGAGTGTACCGGGGACAGCTAACTATGGCTACACCTTC. It codes for CAWSVPGTANYGYTF.

The J gene is TRBJ2-7, the V gene TRBV15; D is perhaps TRBD1 or TRBD2 (5 bases each). Germline lookup yields CDR1 LNHNV and CDR2 YYDKDF (reference sequence). The V gene lost 0 bases and the J gene lost 2 bases, with 8 bases spanning the gap. This CDR3 comprises 14 residues. CDR3 in amino acids: CATSREPGPYEQYF. The CDR3 DNA reads TGTGCCACCAGCAGAGAACCGGGACCCTACGAGCAGTACTTC.

The sample holds one count of this clone. The chain uses TRBV19 and TRBJ2-3, with D perhaps given as TRBD1 or TRBD2 (5 bases each). Trimming took 3 bases from V and 4 from J, leaving 14 bases between them. CDR3 length: 15 residues. The germline V gene has CDR1 LNHDA and CDR2 SQIVND (reference sequence). CDR3 sequence: CASSIKGLAADTQYF. As DNA, the CDR3 is TGTGCCAGTAGTATCAAGGGGCTAGCCGCAGATACGCAGTATTTT.

The V gene is TRBV28, the J gene TRBJ1-5; 8 nucleotides match TRBD1. CDR3 length equals 16 residues. CDR1 is MDHEN and CDR2 is SYDVKM in the germline V gene. After removal of 5 bases from V and 2 bases from J, the junction contained 8 bases not matched to a gene. The CDR3 loop reads CASSPWTGPGNQPQHF. The CDR3 nucleotides read TGTGCCAGCAGTCCCTGGACAGGGCCCGGCAATCAGCCCCAGCATTTT. The full variable domain, rest sourced from reference TRBV28 and TRBJ1-5, is DVKVTQSSRYLVKRTGEKVFLECVQDMDHENMFWYRQDPGLGLRLIYFSYDVKMKEKGDIPEGYSVSREKKERFSLILESASTNQTSMYLCASSPWTGPGNQPQHFGDGTRLSIL.

The V gene is TRBV28, the J gene TRBJ1-3, with 8 bases matching TRBD1. V shed 4 bases and J 4 bases; nucleotides not matched to a gene: 6. CDR3 length: 15 amino acids. Germline CDR1 is MDHEN and CDR2 is SYDVKM. DNA of the CDR3: TGTGCCAGCAGTTCCGGACAGGGAAAAGGAAACACCATATATTTT. Protein sequence: CASSSGQGKGNTIYF.

The V and J genes are TRBV19 and TRBJ1-1; no definite D call. CDR3 length equals 14 residues. Per germline, CDR1 LNHDA and CDR2 SQIVND (reference sequence). The V end was cut by 5 bases, the J end by 2 bases, with 12 bases between. CDR3 in DNA: TGTGCCAGTAGTTTCCTTTGGGGTAACACTGAAGCTTTCTTT. Protein: CASSFLWGNTEAFF.

CDR3 DNA sequence: TGTGCCAGCCTAAGAGGACTTGGACTAGGGTATACGCAGTATTTT. The encoded protein is CASLRGLGLGYTQYF. The chain has TRBV27 and TRBJ2-3, with 7 nucleotides matching TRBD2. CDR3 length: 15 residues. Germline assignment: CDR1 MNHEY and CDR2 SMNVEV (reference sequence). Unmatched junction bases numbered 15, after V lost 8 bases and J lost 7 bases.

Only one count was recorded for this clone. This chain links TRBV10-3 with TRBJ2-7, with D maybe TRBD1 (6 bases). There are 16 residues in the CDR3. V shed 8 bases and J shed 7 bases, with 27 bases lying between them. Germline-derived CDR1 and CDR2 are ENHRY and SYGVKD. The DNA of the CDR3 is TGTGCCATCGGTCAACCTCTCGGACAGTCGAATGGGGAGCAGTACTTC. Amino acid sequence: CAIGQPLGQSNGEQYF.

Concerning this clone: The sample carries other DNA sequences with the same CDR3. CDR3 nucleotide sequence: TGCGCCAGCAGCTTGGGGGATTCTGGGGCCAACGTCCTGACTTTC. Its translation: CASSLGDSGANVLTF. The V gene is TRBV5-1, the J gene TRBJ2-6; D gene unclear. The CDR3 consists of 15 residues. Germline CDR1 is SGHRS and CDR2 is YFSETQ. With 0 bases removed from V and 1 base from J, the gap between germline ends came to 5 bases. The full variable domain, in which reference TRBV5-1 and TRBJ2-6 provide the parts outside the CDR3, is KAGVTQTPRYLIKTRGQQVTLSCSPISGHRSVSWYQQTPGQGLQFLFEYFSETQRNKGNFPGRFSGRQFSNSRSEMNVSTLELGDSALYLCASSLGDSGANVLTFGAGSRLTVL.

This CDR3 is CASRPYRGLGNQPQHF. CDR3 DNA sequence: TGTGCCAGCAGGCCTTACAGGGGTCTAGGCAATCAGCCCCAGCATTTT. This chain joins TRBV28 and TRBJ1-5, with 7 bases matching TRBD1. J lost 2 bases, V lost 6 bases, and 10 bases had no gene match. This CDR3 comprises 16 residues. Per germline, CDR1 MDHEN and CDR2 SYDVKM.

The chain combines TRBV9 with TRBJ2-7; the match to TRBD1 covers 9 bases. This CDR3 spans 16 amino acids. Germline V CDR1 and CDR2: SGDLS, YYNGEE. J was trimmed by 0 bases and V by 4 bases; bases with no gene match: 8. The CDR3 region is CASSRRPGQGSYEQYF. For the CDR3, the DNA is TGTGCCAGCAGCCGCCGCCCGGGACAGGGCTCCTACGAGCAGTACTTC. The full variable domain, rest sourced from reference TRBV9 and TRBJ2-7, is DSGVTQTPKHLITATGQRVTLRCSPRSGDLSVYWYQQSLDQGLQFLIQYYNGEERAKGNILERFSAQQFPDLHSELNLSSLELGDSALYFCASSRRPGQGSYEQYFGPGTRLTVT.

This rearrangement joins TRBV28 to TRBJ2-3, with D tentatively TRBD2 (6 bases). From germline, CDR1 is MDHEN and CDR2 SYDVKM. Trimming took off 5 bases at V and 5 bases at J, with 20 bases between the two ends. The CDR3 extends over 16 amino acids. CDR3 bases: TGTGCCAGCAGTCCGCTTACGTGGGGGGAAAAAGATACGCAGTATTTT. It translates to CASSPLTWGEKDTQYF.

This sequence joins TRBV7-7 and TRBJ2-7, with 9 bases that match TRBD1. Germline V CDR1 and CDR2: SSHAT, FNYEAQ (reference sequence). The CDR3 is 13 residues long. Trimming took 2 bases from V and 6 from J; bases not matched to a gene: 2. CDR3 region: CASSLKDRGEQYF. The CDR3 region has the DNA TGTGCCAGCAGCTTAAAGGACAGGGGCGAGCAGTACTTC. Together with reference TRBV7-7 and TRBJ2-7, the CDR3 gives the full variable domain: GAGVSQSPRYKVTKRGQDVTLRCDPISSHATLYWYQQALGQGPEFLTYFNYEAQPDKSGLPSDRFSAERPEGSISTLTIQRTEQRDSAMYRCASSLKDRGEQYFGPGTRLTVT.

The chain joins TRBV30 to TRBJ2-1, with 9 bases lining up with TRBD2. The germline V gene encodes CDR1 GTSNPN and CDR2 SVGIG (reference sequence). This CDR3 is built from 14 residues. The trim removed 8 bases at V and 6 bases at J, leaving 11 bases unmatched. DNA of the CDR3: TGTGCCGGAACCGGGACTAGCCTAGGCAATGAGCAGTTCTTC. It yields the protein CAGTGTSLGNEQFF.

V gene TRBV5-5 combines with J gene TRBJ1-4; TRBD1 is a possible D gene (5 bases). Deletions cut 3 bases from V and 8 bases from J, with 14 bases between. CDR3 length: 14 residues. Germline V CDR1 and CDR2: SGHKS, YYEKEE (reference sequence). The CDR3 DNA reads TGTGCCAGCAGCTGGCGGGACGGCGGAGAAAAACTGTTTTTT. It specifies CASSWRDGGEKLFF. The full variable domain, its missing parts supplied by reference TRBV5-5 and TRBJ1-4, is DAGVTQSPTHLIKTRGQQVTLRCSPISGHKSVSWYQQVLGQGPQFIFQYYEKEERGRGNFPDRFSARQFPNYSSELNVNALLLGDSALYLCASSWRDGGEKLFFGSGTQLSVL.

The V and J genes are TRBV14 and TRBJ1-4, with TRBD1 matching over 9 bases. CDR1 is SGHDN and CDR2 is FVKESK in the germline V gene. The junction had 5 bases not matched to a gene; V was cut back by 3 bases and J by 6 bases. The length of the CDR3 is 15 residues. Written as DNA, the CDR3 is TGTGCCAGCAGCCAGAAACAGGGGGCGGATGAAAAACTGTTTTTT. This encodes CASSQKQGADEKLFF.

The chain links TRBV2 to TRBJ2-7; possible D gene TRBD1, 5 bases. This CDR3 region has 13 residues. Trimming removed 5 bases from V and 1 base from J, with 9 bases in between. Germline V gene lookup returns CDR1 SNHLY and CDR2 FYNNEI. Here the CDR3 reads CASSYDRSYEQYF. CDR3 coding DNA: TGTGCCAGCAGTTACGACAGATCCTACGAGCAGTACTTC.

This clone appeared a single time. The chain has TRBV19 and TRBJ1-4, with 7 bases that match TRBD1. The CDR3 length is 13 residues. The junction had 5 bases not matched to a gene; V was cut back by 10 bases and J by 3 bases. Germline V gene lookup returns CDR1 LNHDA and CDR2 SQIVND (reference sequence). The CDR3 region is CATRDRPNEKLFF. CDR3 bases: TGTGCCACCCGGGACAGACCTAATGAAAAACTGTTTTTT.

The rearrangement joins TRBV7-8 to TRBJ2-3; 9 positions match TRBD2. Germline V CDR1 and CDR2: SGHVS, FQNEAQ. The V gene end was trimmed by 2 bases and the J gene end by 2 bases; junction bases not matched to a gene: 8. The CDR3 covers 17 residues. The DNA for the CDR3 is TGTGCCAGCAGCTTAACGACTAGCGGCTACCACACAGATACGCAGTATTTT. Translating gives CASSLTTSGYHTDTQYF.

V usage is TRBV9 and J usage is TRBJ2-1, with 9 bases that match TRBD2. This CDR3 is built from 17 residues. J gave up 0 bases and V 0 bases, and 4 bases lay outside the gene matches. The germline V gene encodes CDR1 SGDLS and CDR2 YYNGEE. The CDR3 reads CASSVGLSGSSYNEQFF. The CDR3, as DNA: TGTGCCAGCAGCGTAGGTCTTAGCGGGAGCTCCTACAATGAGCAGTTCTTC. The full variable domain, in which reference TRBV9 and TRBJ2-1 provide the parts outside the CDR3, is DSGVTQTPKHLITATGQRVTLRCSPRSGDLSVYWYQQSLDQGLQFLIQYYNGEERAKGNILERFSAQQFPDLHSELNLSSLELGDSALYFCASSVGLSGSSYNEQFFGPGTRLTVL.

The chain combines TRBV7-8 with TRBJ2-5; 8 nucleotides line up with TRBD1. Germline CDR1 is SGHVS and CDR2 is FQNEAQ. There are 14 residues in the CDR3. Trimming removed 1 base from V and 3 bases from J; junction bases left unmatched: 1. The CDR3: CASSLETGEETQYF. Written as DNA, the CDR3 is TGTGCCAGCAGCTTAGAGACAGGGGAAGAGACCCAGTACTTC.

For this clone: At the DNA level, this CDR3 is encoded by other sequences in the same sample as well. The chain has TRBV7-2 and TRBJ2-7; D remains ambiguous. V was trimmed by 5 bases and J by 3 bases, leaving 11 bases between them. This CDR3 has 13 amino acids. Germline V lookup: CDR1 SGHTA, CDR2 FQGNSA. CDR3 DNA: TGTGCCAGCAGCCTGGGCCCCAGCTACGAGCAGTACTTC. It codes for CASSLGPSYEQYF. Using reference TRBV7-2 and TRBJ2-7 for the parts outside the CDR3, the full variable domain is GAGVSQSPSNKVTEKGKDVELRCDPISGHTALYWYRQSLGQGLEFLIYFQGNSAPDKSGLPSDRFSAERTGGSVSTLTIQRTQQEDSAVYLCASSLGPSYEQYFGPGTRLTVT.

The V call is TRBV7-2, the J call TRBJ2-1, with 9 bases identical to TRBD1. V shed 5 bases and J 9 bases; nucleotides not matched to a gene: 11. The CDR3 length is 15 residues. Germline V gene sequence: CDR1 SGHTA, CDR2 FQGNSA. DNA of the CDR3: TGTGCCAGCAGCCCCCGGGACAGGGTTTTTCCTGAGCAGTTCTTC. This translates into CASSPRDRVFPEQFF. Variable domain in full (rest from reference TRBV7-2 and TRBJ2-1): GAGVSQSPSNKVTEKGKDVELRCDPISGHTALYWYRQSLGQGLEFLIYFQGNSAPDKSGLPSDRFSAERTGGSVSTLTIQRTQQEDSAVYLCASSPRDRVFPEQFFGPGTRLTVL.

The chain carries TRBV5-6 and TRBJ2-7; D ambiguous. V was shortened by 2 bases and J by 1 base, with 13 bases between the two germline ends. The CDR3 totals 15 residues. The germline CDR1 and CDR2 sequences are SGHDT and YYEEEE. CDR3 DNA sequence: TGTGCCAGCAGCTTTCGGGCAGGAATTTCCTACGAGCAGTACTTC. Protein product: CASSFRAGISYEQYF.

This chain uses TRBV5-1 with TRBJ2-2; a possible D gene is TRBD2 (5 bases). V was clipped by 4 bases and J by 2 bases, with 12 bases between them. Germline-derived CDR1 and CDR2 are SGHRS and YFSETQ. The CDR3 sequence is 15 residues long. The DNA of the CDR3 is TGCGCCAGCAGCGTGGACTCTTTAAACACCGGGGAGCTGTTTTTT. Protein: CASSVDSLNTGELFF.